This T cell receptor beta chain is drawn from a study of CD8+ T cells in alopecia areata. Across the study: Among treated patients, oral tofacitinib was administered at 5 to 10 mg twice daily. For 6 to 18 months, tofacitinib was taken, and 6 months off drug followed. For treated patients, severity scores reflected the percentage of scalp area affected. Broader study findings: With just one nonresponder, it is still uncertain whether baseline CD8+ expansion relates to response.

Following extraction, RNA underwent reverse transcription to cDNA, which served as the sequencing template. Profiling relied on immunoSEQ multiplex PCR, and the TCRdb table lists in-frame clones only, not all of them. The table has some 170,000 clones, 58% seen once. Treatment: oral pan-JAK inhibitor, 5-10 mg twice daily. On this clone itself: Antigen specificity is unknown.

Unmatched junction bases numbered 13, after V lost 10 bases and J lost 4 bases. The CDR3 loop spans 14 amino acids. Germline CDR1 reads ENHRY; CDR2 reads SYGVKD. V gene TRBV10-3 combines with J gene TRBJ2-7, with 7 bases lining up with TRBD2. This sequence originates from a human donor with alopecia areata. This specimen consisted of CD4+ T cells sorted from blood, obtained at approximately week 56, from a patient treated with tofacitinib. This chain's CDR3 is CATQHGGMTYEQYF. The CDR3, as DNA: TGTGCCACCCAGCACGGGGGGATGACATACGAGCAGTACTTC.